A single T cell receptor beta chain is shown here with its context. Assay: immunoSEQ multiplex PCR; the TCRdb copy retains only in-frame clones and omits some. Among 150,000 or so clones listed, 85% to 90% were seen once. The data stem from a study of blood T cell repertoires in COVID-19. Germline CDR1 MNHEY, CDR2 SVGEGT. This CDR3 is built from 18 residues. The ends lost 5 bases at V and 6 bases at J; junction bases unmatched: 17. The receptor's source is a man aged 18 to 29 with COVID-19, enrolled during active disease. The sample comprised peripheral blood. The chain combines TRBV6-2 or TRBV6-3 with TRBJ2-3; 10 bases agree with TRBD2. The CDR3 DNA is TGTGCCAGCAGTGGCGCCTTAGCGGGAGGCCCCCGAAAGGATACGCAGTATTTT. As protein: CASSGALAGGPRKDTQYF.